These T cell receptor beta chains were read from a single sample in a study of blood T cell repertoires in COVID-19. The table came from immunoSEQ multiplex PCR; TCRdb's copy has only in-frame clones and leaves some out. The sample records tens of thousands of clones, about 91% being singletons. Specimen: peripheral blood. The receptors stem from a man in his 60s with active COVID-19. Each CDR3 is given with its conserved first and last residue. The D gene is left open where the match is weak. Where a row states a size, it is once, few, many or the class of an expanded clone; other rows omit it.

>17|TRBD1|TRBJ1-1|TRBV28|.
TGTGCCAGCTCTAGTCGGACAGGGCTTAAGATGAACACTGAAGCTTTCTTT
CASSSRTGLKMNTEAFF
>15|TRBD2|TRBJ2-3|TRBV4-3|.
TGCGCCAGCAGCCAAGAAAATAGGCCTAGCGGTACGCAGTATTTT
CASSQENRPSGTQYF
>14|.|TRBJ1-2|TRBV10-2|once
TGCGCCAGCAGTGAGTCGAGGTTAAGACATGGCTACACCTTC
CASSESRLRHGYTF
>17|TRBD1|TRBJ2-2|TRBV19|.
TGTGCCAGTAGTATCGCCCCTCCGGGACAGGGTACCGGGGAGCTGTTTTTT
CASSIAPPGQGTGELFF
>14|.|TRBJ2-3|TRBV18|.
TGTGCCAGCTCAACCAGACAGAGCACAGATACGCAGTATTTT
CASSTRQSTDTQYF
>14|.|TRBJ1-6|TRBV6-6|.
TGTGCCAGCAGATCTCTCCGGACAGACTCACCCCTCCACTTT
CASRSLRTDSPLHF
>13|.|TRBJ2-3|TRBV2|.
TGTGCCAGCAGGGCCACGGGAACAGATACGCAGTATTTT
CASRATGTDTQYF
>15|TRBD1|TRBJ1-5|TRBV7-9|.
TGTGCCAGCAGCTGGGGACAGGGGAGCAATCAGCCCCAGCATTTT
CASSWGQGSNQPQHF
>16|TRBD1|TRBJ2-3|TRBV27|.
TGTGCCAGCAGTACATTTACCGACAGGGTCGGGGATACGCAGTATTTT
CASSTFTDRVGDTQYF
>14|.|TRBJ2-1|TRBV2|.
TGTGCCAGCAGAACAGGGGGGGACTACAATGAGCAGTTCTTC
CASRTGGDYNEQFF
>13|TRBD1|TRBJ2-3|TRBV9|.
TGTGCCAGCAATACAGGGGGCACAGATACGCAGTATTTT
CASNTGGTDTQYF
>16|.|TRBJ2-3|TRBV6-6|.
TGTGCCAGCAGTTCGACGAGGGATATGCGGGCAGATACGCAGTATTTT
CASSSTRDMRADTQYF
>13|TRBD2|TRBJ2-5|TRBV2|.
TGTGCCAGCAGCTCGGGGGGTTGGGAGACCCAGTACTTC
CASSSGGWETQYF
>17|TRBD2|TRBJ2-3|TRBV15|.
TGTGCCACCAGCAGATCGACTAGCTATACTAGCACAGATACGCAGTATTTT
CATSRSTSYTSTDTQYF
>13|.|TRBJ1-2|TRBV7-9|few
TGTGCCAGCAGCTTAGGGCAGGGAAGTGGCTACACCTTC
CASSLGQGSGYTF
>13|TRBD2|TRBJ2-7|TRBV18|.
TGTGCCAGCCGGGGAGGGGAGACCTACGAGCAGTACTTC
CASRGGETYEQYF
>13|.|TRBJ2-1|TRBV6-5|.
TGTGCCAGCAGTTCGGGACTCTACAATGAGCAGTTCTTC
CASSSGLYNEQFF
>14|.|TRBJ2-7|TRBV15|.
TGTGCCACCAGCAGAGATCCCACAGCCTACGAGCAGTACTTC
CATSRDPTAYEQYF
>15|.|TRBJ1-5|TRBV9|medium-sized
TGTGCCAGCAGCAGCTCCGGGGTAGGTAATCAGCCCCAGCATTTT
CASSSSGVGNQPQHF
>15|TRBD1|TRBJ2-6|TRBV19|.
TGTGCCAGTAGGAAGGGGGCATCTGGGGCCAACGTCCTGACTTTC
CASRKGASGANVLTF
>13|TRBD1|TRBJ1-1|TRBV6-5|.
TGTGCCAGCATCAACAGGGGCAGGACTGAAGCTTTCTTT
CASINRGRTEAFF
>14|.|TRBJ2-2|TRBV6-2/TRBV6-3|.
TGTGCCAGCAGTTCGAGCTGGAACACCGGGGAGCTGTTTTTT
CASSSSWNTGELFF
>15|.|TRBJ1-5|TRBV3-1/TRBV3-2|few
TGTGCCAGCAGCCAAGCCCCAGATTTCAATCAGCCCCAGCATTTT
CASSQAPDFNQPQHF
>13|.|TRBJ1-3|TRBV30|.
TGTGCCTGGAGTGTGTCGGGGGGAAACACCATATATTTT
CAWSVSGGNTIYF
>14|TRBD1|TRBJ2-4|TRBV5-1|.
TGCGCCAGCAGCTTGGGGGGACAGAGAAACATTCAGTACTTC
CASSLGGQRNIQYF
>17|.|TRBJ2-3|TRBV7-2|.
TGTGCCAGCAGATCGACCGGGTCCACTAGTAGCGCAGATACGCAGTATTTT
CASRSTGSTSSADTQYF
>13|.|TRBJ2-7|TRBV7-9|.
TGTGCCAGCAGCTTAGACAGGGCCTACGAGCAGTACTTC
CASSLDRAYEQYF
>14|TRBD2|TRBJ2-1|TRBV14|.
TGTGCCAGCAGCCGACTAGCGGGGCACAATGAGCAGTTCTTC
CASSRLAGHNEQFF
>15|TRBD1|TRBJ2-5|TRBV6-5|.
TGTGCCAGCAGTTATTCAACAGGGGGCCGAGAGACCCAGTACTTC
CASSYSTGGRETQYF
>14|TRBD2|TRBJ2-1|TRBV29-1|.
TGCAGCGCCCAAGGACTAGGGTTCTACAATGAGCAGTTCTTC
CSAQGLGFYNEQFF
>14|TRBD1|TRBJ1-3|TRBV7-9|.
TGTGCCAGCAGCTTAGGGACAGGCGCAAACACCATATATTTT
CASSLGTGANTIYF
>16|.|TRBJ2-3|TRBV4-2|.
TGTGCCAGCAGCCAATGGTCAGGGGCAGGCACAGATACGCAGTATTTT
CASSQWSGAGTDTQYF
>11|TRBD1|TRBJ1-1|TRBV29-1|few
TGCAGTGCTCAGGGGGCGCTGGAAGCTTTCTTT
CSAQGALEAFF
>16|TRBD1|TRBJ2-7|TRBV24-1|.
TGTGCCACCAGTGACAACAAACCGGGACAGACCGACGAGCAGTACTTC
CATSDNKPGQTDEQYF
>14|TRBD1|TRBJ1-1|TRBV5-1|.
TGCGCCAGCAGCTTGACGGGACAGGGGATAGGAGCTTTCTTT
CASSLTGQGIGAFF
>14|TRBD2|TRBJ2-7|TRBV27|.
TGTGCCAGCAGTTTACAGCGGGGGACCTACGAGCAGTACTTC
CASSLQRGTYEQYF
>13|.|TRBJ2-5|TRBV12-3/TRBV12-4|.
TGTGCCAGCAAATCCGGGAACCAAGAGACCCAGTACTTC
CASKSGNQETQYF
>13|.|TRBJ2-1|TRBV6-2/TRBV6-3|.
TGTGCCAGCAGTTACTCGGGGGGAAGTGAGCAGTTCTTC
CASSYSGGSEQFF
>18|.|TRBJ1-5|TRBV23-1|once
TGCGCCAGCCTCAGGGAAATAGTGCATACAAATAGCAATCAGCCCCAGCATTTT
CASLREIVHTNSNQPQHF
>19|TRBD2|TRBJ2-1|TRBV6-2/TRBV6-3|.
TGTGCCAGCAGTTACTGGACTAGCGGGAGTGTCTTTTTCTACAATGAGCAGTTCTTC
CASSYWTSGSVFFYNEQFF
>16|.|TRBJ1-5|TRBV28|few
TGTGCCAGCAGCATCCTTCAGGGGCTGAGCAATCAGCCCCAGCATTTT
CASSILQGLSNQPQHF
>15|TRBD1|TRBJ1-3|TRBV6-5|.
TGTGCCAGCAGTTACGGCAGGGGGCGAGGAAACACCATATATTTT
CASSYGRGRGNTIYF
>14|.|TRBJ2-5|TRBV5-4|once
TGTGCCAGCAGCTCTGGTGGCTCCCAAGAGACCCAGTACTTC
CASSSGGSQETQYF
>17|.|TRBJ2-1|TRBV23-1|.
TGCGCCAGCAGTCATCTATTACCCACCGGCTCCTACAATGAGCAGTTCTTC
CASSHLLPTGSYNEQFF
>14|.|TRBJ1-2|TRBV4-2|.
TGTGCCAGCAGCCAAGATCTGTGGACAGATGGCTACACCTTC
CASSQDLWTDGYTF
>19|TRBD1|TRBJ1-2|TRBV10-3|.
TGTGCCATCAGTGAGTCGGAGGGACAGGGTGCAAGGACCAGCTATGGCTACACCTTC
CAISESEGQGARTSYGYTF
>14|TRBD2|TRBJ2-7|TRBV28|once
TGTGCCAGCACCACTAGCGGGATTACCTACGAGCAGTACTTC
CASTTSGITYEQYF
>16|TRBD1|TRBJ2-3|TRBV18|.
TGTGCCAGCTCACCATATACAGGGGGAGGTACAGATACGCAGTATTTT
CASSPYTGGGTDTQYF
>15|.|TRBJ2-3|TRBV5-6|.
TGTGCCAGCAGCCAACCAGGTCGTGGGACAGATACGCAGTATTTT
CASSQPGRGTDTQYF
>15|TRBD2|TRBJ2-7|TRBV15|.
TGTGCCACCAGCAGAGGGCTAGCGGGATCCTACGAGCAGTACTTC
CATSRGLAGSYEQYF